A selection of T cell receptor beta chains follows, all from one sample in a study of control samples from healthy donors and cancer patients. TCRdb keeps only in-frame clones here, not all; method: immunoSEQ multiplex PCR. The table records 150,000 to 200,000 clones, around 91% of them present only once. Sample: blood. These receptors originate from a woman aged 45-59 years in good health. CDR3s include the opening cysteine and the closing phenylalanine or tryptophan. The order of the fields is D gene, CDR3 length, V gene, J gene, clone size, CDR3 DNA, CDR3 protein. D genes are given only for firm matches. The size entry is marked missing in some rows and otherwise reads once, few, many or a size class.

TRBD1	16	TRBV5-1	TRBJ1-5	few	TGCGCCAGCAGCTTGGGGGAGGGACAGCCAGGTCAGCCCCAGCATTTT	CASSLGEGQPGQPQHF
TRBD2	15	TRBV5-4	TRBJ2-5	NA	TGTGCCACCCAGACTAGCGGGTCAGCAAAAGAGACCCAGTACTTC	CATQTSGSAKETQYF
TRBD2	16	TRBV28	TRBJ2-1	NA	TGTGCCAGCAGCTCGGGAGGGGCCGGGTCCTACAATGAGCAGTTCTTC	CASSSGGAGSYNEQFF
NA	12	TRBV19	TRBJ1-5	NA	TGTGCCAGTAGTCTACGGGCTGGGGTCCAGCATTTT	CASSLRAGVQHF
NA	14	TRBV27	TRBJ2-7	NA	TGTGCCAGCAGTCCTCATGGTAGTCCCTACGAGCAGTACTTC	CASSPHGSPYEQYF
NA	9	TRBV5-6	TRBJ1-2	NA	TGTGCCAGCAGCTACCGGGATTGCTTC	CASSYRDCF
TRBD1	15	TRBV5-6	TRBJ2-5	NA	TGTGCCAGCAGCTTGGGTCAGGGGGTAGGAGAGACCCAGTACTTC	CASSLGQGVGETQYF
NA	15	TRBV9	TRBJ1-4	NA	TGTGCCAGCAGCGACCAACGGGGGCTTGGGGAAAAACTGTTTTTT	CASSDQRGLGEKLFF
NA	15	TRBV21-1	TRBJ2-7	NA	TGTGCCCACTCAATAAGGGGACAGGGTGAATACGAGCAGTACTTC	CAHSIRGQGEYEQYF
NA	16	TRBV19	TRBJ2-1	NA	TGTGCCAGTAGTCCCCCCGGCGGGGAATACTACAATGAGCAGTTCTTC	CASSPPGGEYYNEQFF
TRBD1	14	TRBV5-1	TRBJ2-5	NA	TGCGCCAGCAGCTTTGACAGGGGGCGGGGGACCCAGTACTTC	CASSFDRGRGTQYF
TRBD2	13	TRBV20-1	TRBJ2-4	NA	TGCAGTGCAAGTAGCGGGGGGAAAAACATTCAGTACTTC	CSASSGGKNIQYF
NA	15	TRBV4-1	TRBJ1-4	NA	TGCGCCAGCAGCCGTCGTGGGGAGACTAATGAAAAACTGTTTTTT	CASSRRGETNEKLFF
NA	14	TRBV19	TRBJ1-1	NA	TGTGCCAGTAGTCCGCAGGGAGGAAACACTGAAGCTTTCTTT	CASSPQGGNTEAFF
NA	13	TRBV11-3	TRBJ2-3	NA	TGTGCCAGCAGCGCTAGGGGCACAGATACGCAGTATTTT	CASSARGTDTQYF
TRBD1	15	TRBV3-1/TRBV3-2	TRBJ1-2	NA	TGTGCCAGCAGCCAAACAACAGGGGGCAACTATGGCTACACCTTC	CASSQTTGGNYGYTF
TRBD1	15	TRBV7-2	TRBJ1-2	NA	TGTGCCAGCAGCTTAATGGAGGGGGCGGTCTATGGCTACACCTTC	CASSLMEGAVYGYTF
NA	14	TRBV19	TRBJ2-5	NA	TGTGCCAGTAACCCCCGTTGGGGAGTGGAGACCCAGTACTTC	CASNPRWGVETQYF
NA	15	TRBV6-5	TRBJ2-6	NA	TGTGCCAGCAGTTTCGAAACGAGTGGGGCCAACGTCCTGACTTTC	CASSFETSGANVLTF
NA	14	TRBV2	TRBJ1-5	NA	TGTGCCAGCAGTGAGAGCAGGACGTCGCAGCCCCAGCATTTT	CASSESRTSQPQHF